A single sample gave rise to the 17 T cell receptor beta chains below, sequenced in a study of cytomegalovirus exposure and HLA in healthy donors. The PCR contained 60 Vbeta and 13 Jbeta primers. The repertoire was sequenced with immunoSEQ multiplex PCR; TCRdb's copy has only in-frame clones and lacks some. In the table there are under 200,000 clones, about 80% of which are singletons. Sequencing was done on a sample of PBMCs. These TCRs come from a woman aged 25 to 39 in good health and CMV-seropositive.

V gene TRBV5-1 combines with J gene TRBJ1-1; TRBD1 matches at 7 bases. This CDR3 is built from 15 residues. V lost 0 bases to trimming and J lost 1 base; unmatched junction nucleotides: 3. Germline V CDR1 and CDR2: SGHRS, YFSETQ. The CDR3, as DNA: TGCGCCAGCAGCTTGGTGGCAGGGGGGAACACTGAAGCTTTCTTT. It is translated as CASSLVAGGNTEAFF.

The chain is built from TRBV5-4 and TRBJ1-2; no clear D. Germline values: CDR1 SGHNT, CDR2 YYREEE (reference sequence). This CDR3 has 15 residues. V shed 1 base and J shed 7 bases, with 17 bases lying between them. CDR3 coding DNA: TGTGCCAGCAGCTTGTATACCCGCTCGCCGCGTGGCTACACCTTC. Translation: CASSLYTRSPRGYTF. Complete variable domain (other parts from reference TRBV5-4 and TRBJ1-2): ETGVTQSPTHLIKTRGQQVTLRCSSQSGHNTVSWYQQALGQGPQFIFQYYREEENGRGNFPPRFSGLQFPNYSSELNVNALELDDSALYLCASSLYTRSPRGYTFGSGTRLTVV.

V and J are TRBV5-1 and TRBJ2-5, with 8 bases aligning to TRBD1. The CDR3 is made up of 14 amino acids. Trimming removed 1 base from V and 5 bases from J; junction bases left unmatched: 4. CDR1 SGHRS and CDR2 YFSETQ come from the germline V gene. CDR3 in DNA: TGCGCCAGCAGCTTGCAGGGGGCGAGGGAGACCCAGTACTTC. As protein: CASSLQGARETQYF.

The rearrangement uses TRBV5-8 and TRBJ2-6, with 12 bases lining up with TRBD1. The CDR3 contains 18 residues. Trimming took 4 bases from V and 4 from J; bases not matched to a gene: 9. Germline values: CDR1 SGHTS, CDR2 YDEGEE. CDR3 in DNA: TGTGCCAGCAGCCGCCGGGACAGGGGGCGCCTCGGGGCCAACGTCCTGACTTTC. Its protein product is CASSRRDRGRLGANVLTF.

The chain links TRBV7-2 to TRBJ1-6; D gene uncertain. Looked up from germline, CDR1 is SGHTA and CDR2 is FQGNSA. Trimming took off 7 bases at V and 10 bases at J, with 14 bases between the two ends. CDR3 length: 13 residues. For the CDR3, the DNA is TGTGCCAGCACTCCGTTTGAGGGATCACCCCTCCACTTT. Translation gives CASTPFEGSPLHF.

The genes are TRBV15 and TRBJ2-2; possibly TRBD1 for D (5 bases). The V end was cut by 1 base, the J end by 8 bases, with 20 bases between. CDR3 length: 17 amino acids. The germline gives CDR1 LNHNV, CDR2 YYDKDF (reference sequence). The CDR3 DNA sequence: TGTGCCACCAGCAGAGCAACCGGAGCAGGGTTTCTAGGGGAGCTGTTTTTT. Translating it yields CATSRATGAGFLGELFF.

The chain joins TRBV19 to TRBJ1-5; D is uncertain. Trimming stripped 0 bases from V and 7 bases from J, with 13 bases between. CDR1 is LNHDA, CDR2 SQIVND, per germline (reference sequence). The length of the CDR3 is 15 residues. In nucleotides, the CDR3 is TGTGCCAGTAGTATAGACAGGCTACCTACCCAGCCCCAGCATTTT. Translation gives CASSIDRLPTQPQHF.

The V gene is TRBV5-1, the J gene TRBJ1-6, with 10 bases identical to TRBD1. There are 15 residues in the CDR3. Trimming at V came to 0 bases and at J to 10 bases, leaving 4 bases not matched to a gene. Germline-derived CDR1 and CDR2 are SGHRS and YFSETQ. CDR3 residues: CASSLGGQGRSPLHF. The CDR3 nucleotides are TGCGCCAGCAGCTTGGGGGGACAGGGGAGGTCACCCCTCCACTTT.

The J gene is TRBJ2-5, the V gene TRBV28, with D unclear. Germline loops: CDR1 MDHEN, CDR2 SYDVKM. V gave up 5 bases and J gave up 4 bases, with 20 bases separating them. CDR3 length equals 16 residues. Here the CDR3 reads CASSLLLGRLGETQYF. DNA for the CDR3: TGTGCCAGCAGTCTCCTTTTGGGCCGATTGGGAGAGACCCAGTACTTC.

Only one count was recorded for this clone. The genes are TRBV2 and TRBJ2-1; possible D gene TRBD2, 6 bases. The CDR3 loop spans 14 amino acids. Germline lookup yields CDR1 SNHLY and CDR2 FYNNEI. V lost 3 bases and J lost 9, with 15 bases in between. The CDR3 is CASSDSSAHSEQFF. The CDR3, as DNA: TGTGCCAGCAGTGACTCTAGCGCTCACAGTGAGCAGTTCTTC.

CDR3 sequence reads: CASRNGGTGTNYGYTF. CDR3 bases: TGTGCCAGTAGAAACGGGGGGACAGGGACTAACTATGGCTACACCTTC. The V gene is TRBV19, the J gene TRBJ1-2; 9 bases are a match to TRBD1. CDR1 and CDR2 (germline): LNHDA, SQIVND (reference sequence). Unmatched junction bases numbered 8, after V lost 6 bases and J lost 0 bases. CDR3 size: 16 residues.

V is TRBV23-1 and J is TRBJ1-2, with 10 bases matching TRBD1. Being an ORF, TRBV23-1 has a function that is uncertain. The J segment lost 6 bases and the V segment lost 7 bases, leaving 14 bases of the junction unmatched. The CDR3 contains 16 residues. Here the CDR3 reads CASIGSSGQGVNGYTF. CDR3 coding DNA: TGCGCCAGCATAGGCTCGTCAGGACAGGGGGTAAATGGCTACACCTTC.

The rearrangement links TRBV28 to TRBJ1-5, with 12 bases aligning to TRBD1. Looked up from germline, CDR1 is MDHEN and CDR2 is SYDVKM. The CDR3 contains 15 residues. V trimming: 5 bases; J trimming: 6 bases; junction bases outside the gene matches: 5. CDR3 sequence reads: CASSPGTGGVQPQHF. The CDR3 DNA sequence: TGTGCCAGCAGTCCCGGGACAGGGGGCGTTCAGCCCCAGCATTTT. Based on the CDR3 plus reference TRBV28 and TRBJ1-5, the full variable domain is DVKVTQSSRYLVKRTGEKVFLECVQDMDHENMFWYRQDPGLGLRLIYFSYDVKMKEKGDIPEGYSVSREKKERFSLILESASTNQTSMYLCASSPGTGGVQPQHFGDGTRLSIL.

J is TRBJ1-6 and V is TRBV11-3; D is unclear. This CDR3 is 14 amino acids long. Trimming left V 0 bases short and J 7 bases short, with 7 bases between. CDR1 SGHNT and CDR2 YENEEA come from the germline V gene. CDR3 region: CASSLETANSPLHF. The CDR3 DNA is TGTGCCAGCAGCTTAGAAACAGCCAATTCACCCCTCCACTTT.

This sequence joins TRBV6-6 and TRBJ1-2; 7 bases are a match to TRBD1. The germline CDR1 and CDR2 sequences are MNHNY and SVGAGI (reference sequence). The CDR3 is 16 residues long. V gave up 2 bases and J gave up 4 bases; unmatched junction bases: 10. Here the CDR3 DNA reads TGTGCCAGCAGTTACACGGGACAGTCTACTTTCTATGGCTACACCTTC. Amino acids: CASSYTGQSTFYGYTF.

V and J are TRBV25-1 and TRBJ1-5; maybe TRBD1 (6 bases). V shed 6 bases and J shed 0 bases, with 9 bases lying between them. The CDR3 loop spans 14 amino acids. Per the germline V gene, CDR1 is MGHDK and CDR2 is SYGVNS. The CDR3 sequence: CASSGGHSNQPQHF. The DNA for the CDR3 is TGTGCCAGCAGCGGGGGGCATAGCAATCAGCCCCAGCATTTT.

This clone was observed a handful of times. The rearrangement links TRBV5-4 to TRBJ2-7; a weak D match, TRBD2 (5 bases). Per germline, CDR1 SGHNT and CDR2 YYREEE (reference sequence). The germline V and J ends were trimmed by 4 bases and 1 base, with 12 bases remaining between them. The CDR3 spans 14 residues. In nucleotides, the CDR3 is TGTGCCAGCAGCATCGGACGGGGATCCTACGAGCAGTACTTC. Residues: CASSIGRGSYEQYF.